This entry features one T cell receptor (beta chain) sequence. This specimen belongs to a study of T cell responses to AZD1222 COVID-19 vaccine. The V and J ends lost 7 bases and 7 bases, in that order; junction bases with no gene match: 4. The CDR3 totals 13 residues. The germline V gene has CDR1 LNHDA and CDR2 SQIVND (reference sequence). Repertoires were generated with immunoSEQ multiplex PCR, while TCRdb's copy carries only in-frame clones and drops some. The sample records more than 85,000 clones, roughly 89% being singletons. The material was peripheral blood, obtained 28 days after the second AZD1222 dose. The clonotype comes from an adult who received the AZD1222 COVID-19 vaccine. The V gene is TRBV19, the J gene TRBJ1-6; 7 bases align to TRBD1. CDR3 coding DNA: TGTGCCAGTAATGAGGACAGGAATTCACCCCTCCACTTT. As protein: CASNEDRNSPLHF. The whole variable domain, remainder taken from reference TRBV19 and TRBJ1-6, is DGGITQSPKYLFRKEGQNVTLSCEQNLNHDAMYWYRQDPGQGLRLIYYSQIVNDFQKGDIAEGYSVSREKKESFPLTVTSAQKNPTAFYLCASNEDRNSPLHFGNGTRLTVT.